This T cell receptor (beta chain) derives from a study of CD8+CD57+ T cells in acquired aplastic anemia. Profiling that covered TCR beta VDJ and CDR3 relied on genomic DNA as its template. MiXCR, run by TCRdb on the reads, gives a single entry per CDR3 protein. The sample lists about 170,000 distinct CDR3 sequences, about three fifths occurring once. In its sample, this clonotype was seen many times. The clonotype comes from a human donor in good health. Sequencing was done on a sample of sorted CD4+, CD8+, or CD8+CD57+ T cells (not recorded which) from PBMCs.

The CDR3 DNA follows: TGTGCCAGCAGCCCGGGACTAGCGGGAGCAACAGATACGCAGTATTTT. This gives the protein CASSPGLAGATDTQYF. The chain has TRBV7-9 and TRBJ2-3; 14 nucleotides agree with TRBD2. The CDR3 runs to 16 residues. The germline V gene has CDR1 SEHNR and CDR2 FQNEAQ (reference sequence). V shed 5 bases and J 3 bases; nucleotides not matched to a gene: 4.